The T cell receptor beta chain under discussion was sequenced for a study of blood T cell repertoires in COVID-19. Study context: Donors in the United States, Italy and Spain gave samples during acute or convalescent COVID-19. PBMCs, B-cell-depleted T cells, or T cells were the source of the cDNA or gDNA that made up the material.

CDR3 size: 14 residues. The V end lost 4 bases, the J end lost 6 bases, and 15 bases lay between the germline ends. Germline CDR1 reads SNHLY; CDR2 reads FYNNEI. In the original analysis: Reference gene primer amplification in the assay estimated nucleated cell counts. This table comes from immunoSEQ multiplex PCR, and its TCRdb copy is limited to in-frame clones, with some not included. The V and J calls and the clone size are those of that table, but D and trimming were determined from the DNA. The sample lists about 350,000 clones; approximately 89% were seen once. The clonotype was recovered from a woman aged 60-75 years with COVID-19, enrolled during active disease. This chain links TRBV2 with TRBJ1-1; D gene uncertain. Specimen: peripheral blood. CDR3 in amino acids: CASSVDRKASEAFF. In DNA form, the CDR3 reads TGTGCCAGCAGTGTTGACCGCAAAGCGTCTGAAGCTTTCTTT.